This T cell receptor (beta chain) appears in the sequencing data of a study of cytomegalovirus exposure and HLA in healthy donors. Study as a whole: The 120 validation repertoires, a later analysis reported, used the same platform as the 550 to 700 repertoires from the first cohort. Study results and caveats: The study recorded more than 150 TCR beta chains that were cytomegalovirus-associated.

TCRdb keeps only in-frame clones here, not all; method: immunoSEQ multiplex PCR. The table records about 120,000 clones, more than 85% of them present only once. The donors belonged to the approximately 110-subject validation cohort, separate from the roughly 600-subject first cohort. Germline V gene lookup returns CDR1 SGHRS and CDR2 YFSETQ. The CDR3 is made up of 12 amino acids. V lost 7 bases and J 8 bases, leaving 15 bases between the germline ends. With respect to this clone: Its cognate antigen is unknown.

The sequence was collected from a young man in good health and CMV-seropositive. Sequenced material: PBMCs. This sequence joins TRBV5-1 and TRBJ1-1; D not resolved. The CDR3 sequence: CASRLSGLEAFF. The CDR3 DNA sequence: TGCGCCAGCCGCCTTTCAGGACTGGAAGCTTTCTTT.